The 10 T cell receptor beta chains below were found in one sample sequenced in a study of blood T cells in healthy people across ages. A second 7 to 11 cycle PCR used barcoded and J-beta primers. TCRdb reprocessed the 5' RACE reads via MiXCR and lists one record per CDR3 protein. Altogether about 780,000 distinct CDR3 sequences are present, about a quarter being singletons, with the ten largest covering under 3%. This same sample was also taken into another study, of T cells of mothers and their children.

Material: blood. These receptors came from a boy aged 5 to 17 in good health.

This clonotype was seen a handful of times. A read error may produce the germline difference seen at one junction end. The chain combines TRBV12-3 or TRBV12-4 with TRBJ1-1; 9 nucleotides match TRBD1. CDR3 length equals 14 residues. The CDR3 loop reads CAGSFNRGLTEAFF. The CDR3 DNA sequence: TGTGCCGGCAGTTTTAACAGGGGGCTCACTGAAGCTTTCTTT.

This clonotype was picked up a small number of times. The chain links TRBV10-1 to TRBJ2-1; a possible D gene is TRBD2 (6 bases). The J call could be wrong; TRBJ2-7 is a better fit for the DNA end. The CDR3 spans 14 residues. From germline, CDR1 is WNHNN and CDR2 SYGVQD (reference sequence). The CDR3 region is CASSAGPTTYEQYF. The CDR3 DNA reads as TGCGCCAGCAGCGCGGGACCAACTACCTACGAGCAGTACTTC.

This chain connects TRBV28 to TRBJ2-7; 9 bases map to TRBD1. This CDR3 has 14 residues. Germline V gives CDR1 MDHEN, CDR2 SYDVKM. Trimming cost V 6 bases and J 7 bases; bases outside gene matches: 10. As DNA, the CDR3 is TGTGCCAGCAGCCTGACAGGGGGGTCCTGGGAGCAGTACTTC. Amino acids: CASSLTGGSWEQYF. Full variable domain (outside the CDR3, taken from reference TRBV28 and TRBJ2-7): DVKVTQSSRYLVKRTGEKVFLECVQDMDHENMFWYRQDPGLGLRLIYFSYDVKMKEKGDIPEGYSVSREKKERFSLILESASTNQTSMYLCASSLTGGSWEQYFGPGTRLTVT.

Comments on this clonotype: A junction end diverges from the germline sequence, so it may reflect a read error. The V call is TRBV12-3 or TRBV12-4, the J call TRBJ1-4, with D unresolved. The length of the CDR3 is 17 residues. This CDR3 reads CASSSSKKWEFNEKLSF. The CDR3 DNA sequence: TGTGCCAGCAGTTCCTCCAAAAAGTGGGAATTTAATGAAAAACTGTCTTTT.

V and J are TRBV5-5 and TRBJ2-7; D tentatively fits TRBD1 or TRBD2 (5 bases each). Trimming left V 4 bases short and J 4 bases short, with 15 bases between. The CDR3 has 14 amino acids. The germline V gene encodes CDR1 SGHKS and CDR2 YYEKEE (reference sequence). CDR3 region: CASSARPEGYEQYF. The DNA of the CDR3 is TGTGCCAGCAGCGCCCGACCCGAGGGGTACGAGCAGTACTTC.

In this sample, this clonotype turned up a few times. This sequence joins TRBV20-1 and TRBJ2-7, with no clear D. The germline CDR1 and CDR2 sequences are DFQATT and SNEGSKA (reference sequence). Trimming stripped 2 bases from V and 2 bases from J, with 4 bases between. This CDR3 has 11 residues. Here the CDR3 reads CSARLPYEQYF. The CDR3 coding sequence is TGCAGTGCTAGACTCCCCTACGAGCAGTACTTC.

V and J are TRBV4-2 and TRBJ2-5; tentatively, D is TRBD2 (5 bases). The CDR3 loop spans 12 amino acids. The V end was cut by 4 bases, the J end by 11 bases, with 14 bases between. CDR1 and CDR2 (germline): LGHNA, YNFKEQ. The CDR3 loop is CASSPGEGAQYF. The CDR3 DNA reads TGTGCCAGCAGCCCGGGCGAGGGCGCTCAGTACTTC.

The chain joins TRBV28 to TRBJ2-4, with 7 positions matching TRBD2. The germline V gene encodes CDR1 MDHEN and CDR2 SYDVKM. The CDR3 loop spans 17 amino acids. Losses at the gene ends were 6 bases for V and 0 bases for J; bases not matched to a gene: 11. CDR3 DNA sequence: TGTGCCAGCAGCGCCGTTTGGGACTACCAAGCCAAAAACATTCAGTACTTC. Amino acids: CASSAVWDYQAKNIQYF.

The chain couples TRBV6-1 to TRBJ2-5, with D maybe TRBD2 (6 bases). Trimming took off 6 bases at V and 3 bases at J, with 32 bases between the two ends. CDR3 length: 20 amino acids. Germline CDR1 and CDR2: MNHNS and SASEGT. CDR3 loop: CASRPPPGTSTRIHEETQYF. CDR3 sequence (DNA): TGTGCCAGCAGGCCCCCCCCCGGGACTTCAACCCGAATACATGAAGAGACCCAGTACTTC.

CDR3 sequence (DNA): TGCGCCAGCAGCACGACAGGGGTTAACACTGAAGCTTTCTTT. Amino acid sequence: CASSTTGVNTEAFF. The chain couples TRBV5-1 to TRBJ1-1; 8 bases are shared with TRBD1. There are 14 residues in the CDR3. Trimming removed 4 bases from V and 2 bases from J; junction bases left unmatched: 4. Germline loops: CDR1 SGHRS, CDR2 YFSETQ.